Listed below are T cell receptor beta chains from one sample, sequenced in a study of blood T cell repertoires in COVID-19. TCRdb keeps only in-frame clones here, not all; method: immunoSEQ multiplex PCR. The sample holds 300,000 to 400,000 clones; 80% to 90% are singletons and the top ten take 3.5% to 4.5%. What was sequenced was PBMCs or T cells enriched from blood (not recorded which). All receptors come from a woman aged 40-49 years with acute COVID-19. Each CDR3 is given with its conserved first and last residue. A D gene is named only where the DNA matches it firmly. Only part of the rows carry a size: once, few, many, or a class if the clone is expanded.

V gene	J gene	clone size	D gene	CDR3 length	CDR3 DNA	CDR3 protein
TRBV20-1	TRBJ2-7	NA	NA	13	TGCAGTGCTAGTGCGGACACCTTCGGCGAGCAGTACTTC	CSASADTFGEQYF
TRBV4-1	TRBJ1-1	once	NA	14	TGCGCCAGCAGCCAATCGAGGGGGACTAGGGAAGCTTTCTTT	CASSQSRGTREAFF
TRBV2	TRBJ2-7	NA	NA	11	TGTGCCAGCAGTCTCACTTACGAGCAGTACTTC	CASSLTYEQYF
TRBV6-5	TRBJ1-5	NA	NA	13	TGTGCCAGCAGAGTGGCCCACAATCAGCCCCAGCATTTT	CASRVAHNQPQHF
TRBV7-2	TRBJ2-3	NA	NA	16	TGTGCCAGCAGCTTAGATTGGCGGGGGCGCACAGATACGCAGTATTTT	CASSLDWRGRTDTQYF
TRBV29-1	TRBJ1-1	NA	TRBD1	13	TGCAGCGTGGCGGACAGGGGTGGGACTGAAGCTTTCTTT	CSVADRGGTEAFF
TRBV4-2	TRBJ2-7	NA	TRBD2	15	TGTGCCAGCAGCCTTCCCGGGGGGGACGGAAAAGAGCAGTACTTC	CASSLPGGDGKEQYF
TRBV28	TRBJ1-4	NA	TRBD1	14	TGTGCCAGCAGGCTCACAGGGGCAGGGGAAAAACTGTTTTTT	CASRLTGAGEKLFF
TRBV5-4	TRBJ1-1	NA	NA	14	TGTGCCAGCATCCTCCGAGGAACGAACACTGAAGCTTTCTTT	CASILRGTNTEAFF
TRBV4-3	TRBJ1-1	NA	TRBD1	15	TGCGCCAGCAGCCTATATGGACAGGGGAGGACTGAAGCTTTCTTT	CASSLYGQGRTEAFF
TRBV7-6	TRBJ2-6	NA	TRBD1	19	TGTGCCAGCAGCTCCCGGACAGGGGGCCCTAGCTCTGGGGCCAACGTCCTGACTTTC	CASSSRTGGPSSGANVLTF
TRBV7-9	TRBJ2-7	NA	NA	17	TGTGCCAGCAGCCCTCACGCAAACAGGGTGCGGACCTACGAGCAGTACTTC	CASSPHANRVRTYEQYF